The 21 T cell receptor beta chains presented below share a single source sample, sequenced in a study of T cells after yellow fever vaccination. TCRdb re-called the 5' RACE reads through MiXCR, storing one row per CDR3 protein. This table holds some 350,000 distinct CDR3 sequences, 6.2% found once. This material consisted of PBMCs, taken 5 days after the yellow fever booster vaccination. These receptors came from a man in his thirties or forties who received the YFV17D yellow fever vaccine.

This chain connects TRBV5-1 to TRBJ1-1, with a possible D match to TRBD1 (5 bases). Germline V gene sequence: CDR1 SGHRS, CDR2 YFSETQ. V was cut by 0 bases and J by 1 base, with 13 bases left in between. There are 16 residues in the CDR3. The CDR3 DNA sequence: TGCGCCAGCAGCTTGGCCGGTAGGGGTTCGAACACTGAAGCTTTCTTT. Translated, it gives CASSLAGRGSNTEAFF.

J is TRBJ1-5 and V is TRBV27; D not resolved. CDR1 and CDR2 (germline): MNHEY, SMNVEV (reference sequence). Between the trimmed V and J ends, which lost 1 base and 4 bases, there was a span of 11 bases. The CDR3 has 15 residues. Here the CDR3 DNA reads TGTGCCAGCAGTTTATTCGTTGGACCTAATCAGCCCCAGCATTTT. This translates into CASSLFVGPNQPQHF.

This clonotype was detected many times. V and J are TRBV19 and TRBJ2-7; no clear D gene. CDR1 LNHDA and CDR2 SQIVND come from the germline V gene (reference sequence). V shed 4 bases and J shed 0 bases, with 10 bases lying between them. The CDR3 runs to 14 residues. CDR3 in DNA: TGTGCCAGTAGTACGGAGACTCGCTCCTACGAGCAGTACTTC. Translated, it gives CASSTETRSYEQYF.

The chain employs TRBV6-5 and TRBJ2-7, with a possible D match to TRBD2 (6 bases). CDR1 is MNHEY, CDR2 SVGAGI, per germline. V shed 2 bases and J shed 3 bases, with 14 bases lying between them. This CDR3 contains 15 residues. The CDR3 nucleotides read TGTGCCAGCAGTTACAATGGACTAACGAACTACGAGCAGTACTTC. Translating it yields CASSYNGLTNYEQYF.

This clonotype was detected many times. The chain recombines TRBV7-2 with TRBJ2-7; D possibly corresponds to TRBD2 (5 bases). Trimming removed 2 bases at V and 5 bases at J, with 19 bases between. Germline V gives CDR1 SGHTA, CDR2 FQGNSA. This CDR3 contains 16 residues. CDR3 nucleotides: TGTGCCAGCAGCTTAATGGGTTCGGGGAGAATCCACGAGCAGTACTTC. Protein sequence: CASSLMGSGRIHEQYF.

The V call is TRBV14, the J call TRBJ2-7; 10 bases line up with TRBD2. The germline CDR1 and CDR2 sequences are SGHDN and FVKESK. CDR3 length equals 15 residues. The J segment lost 3 bases and the V segment lost 4 bases, leaving 6 bases of the junction unmatched. The CDR3 loop is CASSRSGRANYEQYF. CDR3 nucleotide sequence: TGTGCCAGCAGCCGCAGCGGGAGGGCCAACTACGAGCAGTACTTC.

This clonotype was observed at least ten times. V usage is TRBV10-3 and J usage is TRBJ2-3; TRBD1 aligns across 8 bases. The CDR3 consists of 16 residues. Germline V gene lookup returns CDR1 ENHRY and CDR2 SYGVKD. J was trimmed by 2 bases and V by 2 bases; bases with no gene match: 6. The CDR3 spells CAISETGTGVTDTQYF. In DNA, the CDR3 is TGTGCCATCAGTGAGACCGGGACAGGAGTCACAGATACGCAGTATTTT.

The sample holds many counts of this clonotype. The chain carries TRBV7-2 and TRBJ1-1; 8 bases align to TRBD1. CDR3 length: 14 residues. Trimming removed 2 bases from V and 5 bases from J; junction bases left unmatched: 4. CDR1 SGHTA and CDR2 FQGNSA come from the germline V gene. In DNA, the CDR3 is TGTGCCAGCAGCTTACAGGGGGCTGGAACTGAAGCTTTCTTT. Translating gives CASSLQGAGTEAFF.

This clonotype came up a few times. The gene calls are TRBV28 and TRBJ2-7, with TRBD2 matching 12 bases. V was pared by 4 bases and J by 5 bases, with 6 bases of the junction left unmatched. This CDR3 comprises 15 residues. From germline, CDR1 is MDHEN and CDR2 SYDVKM. CDR3 sequence (DNA): TGTGCCAGCAGTTACCGGACTAGCGGGATAGACGAGCAGTACTTC. It codes for CASSYRTSGIDEQYF.

This clonotype has only a few counts. V is TRBV4-3 and J is TRBJ2-2, with D possibly called TRBD1 or TRBD2 (5 bases each). This CDR3 comprises 18 residues. Trimming removed 0 bases at V and 7 bases at J, with 21 bases between. Looked up from germline, CDR1 is LGHNA and CDR2 is YSLEER. The CDR3, as DNA: TGCGCCAGCAGCCAAGAGGTTGAGGGGCCCTCCCTCTTCGGGGAGCTGTTTTTT. It specifies CASSQEVEGPSLFGELFF.

This clonotype was seen repeatedly, ten times or more. The rearrangement joins TRBV18 to TRBJ2-7, with D possibly matching TRBD1 (5 bases). The CDR3 consists of 16 residues. Trimming cost V 3 bases and J 4 bases, with 19 bases left between them. Germline-derived CDR1 and CDR2 are KGHSH and LQKENI. CDR3 region: CASSPGLSYLEYEQYF. Here the CDR3 DNA reads TGTGCCAGCTCACCGGGGCTATCATATCTAGAATACGAGCAGTACTTC.

The chain joins TRBV14 to TRBJ2-1; D remains unclear. Trimming left V 1 base short and J 7 bases short, with 11 bases between. The CDR3 contains 14 residues. CDR1 and CDR2 (germline): SGHDN, FVKESK. The DNA of the CDR3 is TGTGCCAGCAGCCAAGCCGGCTGGATGAATGAGCAGTTCTTC. Residues: CASSQAGWMNEQFF.

This clonotype has just a few counts. V and J are TRBV29-1 and TRBJ2-1; D is undetermined. Between the trimmed V and J ends, which lost 0 bases and 7 bases, there was a span of 16 bases. The germline V gene encodes CDR1 SQVTM and CDR2 ANQGSEA. This CDR3 contains 15 residues. The CDR3 nucleotides are TGCAGCGTTGAAGATGGGAAGAAAACCTGGAATGAGCAGTTCTTC. It specifies CSVEDGKKTWNEQFF.

A few counts support this clonotype. The chain links TRBV20-1 to TRBJ1-1; D unresolved. With 8 bases removed from V and 1 base from J, the gap between germline ends came to 8 bases. The CDR3 covers 11 residues. The germline CDR1 and CDR2 sequences are DFQATT and SNEGSKA (reference sequence). As DNA, the CDR3 is TGCAGTATTCCGGAGAACACTGAAGCTTTCTTT. Its protein is CSIPENTEAFF.

This clonotype was recorded many times. V is TRBV24-1 and J is TRBJ1-2; D remains ambiguous. V was cut by 5 bases and J by 0 bases, with 9 bases left in between. In germline, CDR1 is KGHDR, CDR2 SFDVKD. This CDR3 spans 14 amino acids. CDR3 in amino acids: CATSAAGPNYGYTF. The CDR3 DNA reads as TGTGCCACCAGTGCCGCCGGGCCTAACTATGGCTACACCTTC.

This clonotype was picked up many times. This sequence joins TRBV20-1 and TRBJ2-3; D is ambiguous. The CDR3 is 13 residues long. Germline CDR1 is DFQATT and CDR2 is SNEGSKA (reference sequence). The V and J ends lost 4 bases and 5 bases respectively, with 13 bases between them. The CDR3 bases are TGCAGTGCTACTTCCCCGACGGTAGATACGCAGTATTTT. Protein sequence: CSATSPTVDTQYF.

The rearrangement joins TRBV5-1 to TRBJ2-6; 8 nucleotides line up with TRBD1. Germline values: CDR1 SGHRS, CDR2 YFSETQ. V was clipped by 6 bases and J by 0 bases; unmatched bases: 5. This CDR3 contains 16 residues. DNA of the CDR3: TGCGCCAGCACCAGGGGGCTGGGCTCTGGGGCCAACGTCCTGACTTTC. This gives the protein CASTRGLGSGANVLTF.

This clonotype was detected many times. V is TRBV25-1 and J is TRBJ2-3, with no clear D. Germline V lookup: CDR1 MGHDK, CDR2 SYGVNS. The CDR3 contains 13 residues. V gave up 7 bases and J gave up 2 bases, with 10 bases separating them. CDR3 DNA sequence: TGTGCCAGCATCCCGAGCTTCACAGATACGCAGTATTTT. Translation gives CASIPSFTDTQYF.

V and J are TRBV28 and TRBJ2-1; 13 bases are shared with TRBD2. The V gene's germline CDR1 is MDHEN and CDR2 SYDVKM. Unmatched junction bases numbered 8, after V lost 4 bases and J lost 8 bases. This CDR3 region has 16 residues. The CDR3 DNA sequence: TGTGCCAGCAGTTATGGGGGACTAGCGGGATGGGATGAGCAGTTCTTC. Translation: CASSYGGLAGWDEQFF.

This clonotype was seen ten or more times. The V gene is TRBV27, the J gene TRBJ2-3, with D unresolved. The CDR3 is made up of 13 amino acids. Trimming removed 8 bases at V and 0 bases at J, with 9 bases between. Germline V gene data show CDR1 as MNHEY and CDR2 as SMNVEV (reference sequence). The CDR3: CASSPASTDTQYF. CDR3 nucleotides: TGTGCCAGCTCCCCCGCGAGCACAGATACGCAGTATTTT.

The chain couples TRBV20-1 to TRBJ2-2, with 11 bases aligning to TRBD2. Germline V CDR1 and CDR2: DFQATT, SNEGSKA (reference sequence). Trimming removed 6 bases from V and 6 bases from J; junction bases left unmatched: 3. The CDR3 is made up of 13 amino acids. CDR3 region: CSATSGSPGELFF. CDR3 DNA: TGCAGTGCCACTAGCGGGAGTCCCGGGGAGCTGTTTTTT.